Each of the 19 T cell receptor beta chains below was sequenced from the same sample in a study of regulatory T cells in long-lasting Graves disease. Construction of TCR beta libraries relied on iRepertoire HTBI primers and on Arm-PCR targeting CDR3 regions. Using its own MiXCR run on the multiplex PCR reads, TCRdb lists one record per CDR3 protein. The repertoire holds over 400,000 distinct CDR3 sequences, with around 13% as singletons. Specified time point: newly diagnosed GD, antithyroid drugs for less than 3 months. The TCR library used RNA extracted from PBMCs. This same sample was also taken into another study, of T cells in Graves' hyperthyroidism and ophthalmopathy.

The specimen was peripheral blood mononuclear cells (PBMCs), collected at new diagnosis, from a patient treated with antithyroid drugs. The receptors were gathered from a woman aged 45-59 years with Graves disease.

The rearrangement links TRBV7-9 to TRBJ2-3; TRBD2 aligns across 13 bases. CDR3 length: 18 amino acids. Germline CDR1 SEHNR, CDR2 FQNEAQ (reference sequence). The J segment lost 4 bases and the V segment lost 5 bases, leaving 12 bases of the junction unmatched. The CDR3 reads CASSRGTSGNLPPDTQYF. CDR3 sequence (DNA): TGTGCCAGCAGCCGAGGGACTAGCGGGAACCTCCCACCAGATACGCAGTATTTT.

The rearrangement joins TRBV5-1 to TRBJ2-3, with a weak D call TRBD1 (6 bases). The V end was cut by 4 bases, the J end by 6 bases, with 15 bases between. CDR1 is SGHRS and CDR2 is YFSETQ in the germline V gene. This CDR3 has 14 amino acids. The CDR3 nucleotides read TGCGCCAGCAGCCCGCAGAGGACAGCCGATACGCAGTATTTT. Its protein product is CASSPQRTADTQYF.

The V call is TRBV4-2, the J call TRBJ1-1; D gene uncertain. This CDR3 is 16 amino acids long. The V end was cut by 0 bases, the J end by 1 base, with 12 bases between. Per the germline V gene, CDR1 is LGHNA and CDR2 is YNFKEQ. CDR3 sequence: CASSQDGWATNTEAFF. In DNA form, the CDR3 reads TGTGCCAGCAGCCAAGATGGGTGGGCCACGAACACTGAAGCTTTCTTT.

This clonotype was counted only a few times. The chain links TRBV28 to TRBJ2-5; 7 nucleotides match TRBD2. The V segment lost 5 bases and the J segment 2 bases; nucleotides outside the gene matches: 5. Germline values: CDR1 MDHEN, CDR2 SYDVKM. CDR3 length: 14 residues. The CDR3 loop is CASSTLGGQETQYF. CDR3 bases: TGTGCCAGCAGTACCTTGGGGGGGCAAGAGACCCAGTACTTC. The full variable domain, rest sourced from reference TRBV28 and TRBJ2-5, is DVKVTQSSRYLVKRTGEKVFLECVQDMDHENMFWYRQDPGLGLRLIYFSYDVKMKEKGDIPEGYSVSREKKERFSLILESASTNQTSMYLCASSTLGGQETQYFGPGTRLLVL.

The chain employs TRBV10-3 and TRBJ2-1; 13 nucleotides align to TRBD2. The V gene end was trimmed by 4 bases and the J gene end by 7 bases; junction bases not matched to a gene: 7. Germline CDR1 ENHRY, CDR2 SYGVKD. The CDR3 length is 16 residues. In nucleotides, the CDR3 is TGTGCCATCAGTGGGACTAGCGGGAGTAACTGGAATGAGCAGTTCTTC. It yields the protein CAISGTSGSNWNEQFF.

This chain connects TRBV7-2 to TRBJ2-5, with 8 bases fitting TRBD2. V trimming: 5 bases; J trimming: 5 bases; junction bases outside the gene matches: 10. Per the germline V gene, CDR1 is SGHTA and CDR2 is FQGNSA. The CDR3 extends over 15 amino acids. DNA of the CDR3: TGTGCCAGCAGCCAAAACGGACTAGCAAGTGAGACCCAGTACTTC. Its translation is CASSQNGLASETQYF.

This clonotype has just a few counts. V gene TRBV5-4 combines with J gene TRBJ1-4; perhaps TRBD1 as D (6 bases). This CDR3 spans 18 amino acids. Trimming removed 4 bases at V and 0 bases at J, with 19 bases between. CDR1 and CDR2 (germline): SGHNT, YYREEE (reference sequence). CDR3 sequence reads: CASSPQGHHPATNEKLFF. The CDR3 DNA sequence: TGTGCCAGCAGCCCCCAGGGACACCACCCAGCAACTAATGAAAAACTGTTTTTT.

The gene calls are TRBV15 and TRBJ1-2; 8 nucleotides line up with TRBD1. Germline CDR1 and CDR2: LNHNV and YYDKDF (reference sequence). This CDR3 comprises 16 residues. J was trimmed by 0 bases and V by 3 bases; bases with no gene match: 6. The CDR3 sequence: CATSRGQVLTNYGYTF. The DNA for the CDR3 is TGTGCCACCAGCAGGGGACAGGTGCTCACTAACTATGGCTACACCTTC.

There are a few counts of this clonotype. The chain has TRBV11-2 and TRBJ1-6; D possibly corresponds to TRBD1 (6 bases). CDR3 length: 16 amino acids. V lost 1 base, J lost 7 bases, and 14 bases lay in between. In germline, CDR1 is SGHAT, CDR2 FQNNGV. The CDR3 region is CASSLAWGLRNSPLHF. CDR3 DNA sequence: TGTGCCAGCAGCTTAGCCTGGGGGCTAAGGAATTCACCCCTCCACTTT.

This clonotype has only a few counts. The gene calls are TRBV6-2 or TRBV6-3 and TRBJ2-6, with D perhaps matching TRBD1 (5 bases). This CDR3 is built from 13 residues. V shed 6 bases and J shed 3 bases, with 6 bases lying between them. Per the germline V gene, CDR1 is MNHEY and CDR2 is SVGEGT. CDR3 loop: CASRGDGANVLTF. The DNA of the CDR3 is TGTGCCAGCAGAGGGGATGGGGCCAACGTCCTGACTTTC.

This clonotype was recorded at least ten times. The chain combines TRBV10-3 with TRBJ2-1, with TRBD2 matching over 10 bases. CDR1 is ENHRY and CDR2 is SYGVKD in the germline V gene. The CDR3 covers 16 residues. J gave up 8 bases and V 1 base, and 8 bases lay outside the gene matches. The CDR3 loop is CAISEFTSGIQYEQFF. CDR3 DNA sequence: TGTGCCATCAGTGAGTTCACTAGCGGGATTCAATATGAGCAGTTCTTC.

This clonotype was detected ten times or more. The J gene is TRBJ1-4, the V gene TRBV30; D may be TRBD1 (5 bases). V was shortened by 6 bases and J by 0 bases, with 8 bases between the two germline ends. CDR1 and CDR2 from the germline V gene are GTSNPN and SVGIG (reference sequence). This CDR3 region has 13 residues. In DNA, the CDR3 is TGTGCCTGCTTGACAGCAACTAATGAAAAACTGTTTTTT. Protein: CACLTATNEKLFF.

On this clonotype itself: A much larger clonotype is one base distant, so this may be a read error. The V and J genes are TRBV6-2 or TRBV6-3 and TRBJ2-1; 10 bases are shared with TRBD1. Germline values: CDR1 MNHEY, CDR2 SVGEGT. This CDR3 comprises 16 residues. The CDR3 is CTSSPTGTGVHNEQFF. In DNA form, the CDR3 reads TGTACCAGCAGCCCAACCGGGACAGGGGTGCACAATGAGCAGTTCTTC.

This clonotype showed up many times. The chain joins TRBV11-2 to TRBJ2-7; 11 bases fit TRBD2. The CDR3 contains 14 residues. CDR1 SGHAT and CDR2 FQNNGV come from the germline V gene. V trimming: 5 bases; J trimming: 2 bases; junction bases outside the gene matches: 2. The CDR3 DNA follows: TGTGCCAGCAGCCGTAGCGGGAGGGCCTACGAGCAGTACTTC. This gives the protein CASSRSGRAYEQYF.

This clonotype was seen ten or more times. V is TRBV18 and J is TRBJ1-4, with a weak D call TRBD1 (5 bases). The germline V and J ends were trimmed by 4 bases and 8 bases, with 11 bases remaining between them. The CDR3 loop spans 13 amino acids. Looked up from germline, CDR1 is KGHSH and CDR2 is LQKENI. The CDR3 protein is CASSRFWDEKLFF. As DNA, the CDR3 is TGTGCCAGCTCACGGTTTTGGGACGAAAAACTGTTTTTT.

This chain uses TRBV28 with TRBJ2-1; 7 positions agree with TRBD1. The V gene's germline CDR1 is MDHEN and CDR2 SYDVKM. J gave up 5 bases and V 5 bases, and 9 bases lay outside the gene matches. There are 15 residues in the CDR3. The chain's CDR3 is CASSPWDSGNNEQFF. The CDR3 region has the DNA TGTGCCAGCAGTCCGTGGGACAGTGGGAACAATGAGCAGTTCTTC.

This clonotype was seen at least ten times. The rearrangement uses TRBV11-2 and TRBJ1-2; possible D gene TRBD1, 5 bases. Between the trimmed V and J ends, which lost 7 bases and 6 bases, there was a span of 12 bases. Looked up from germline, CDR1 is SGHAT and CDR2 is FQNNGV. The CDR3 length is 12 residues. The CDR3 reads CASNSGLDGYTF. For the CDR3, the DNA is TGTGCCAGCAACTCAGGGTTGGATGGCTACACCTTC.

This clonotype was detected ten times or more. V gene TRBV7-3 combines with J gene TRBJ2-1, with 9 nucleotides matching TRBD2. The ends lost 4 bases at V and 2 bases at J; junction bases unmatched: 6. Germline V gene data show CDR1 as SGHTA and CDR2 as FQGTGA. The length of the CDR3 is 16 residues. The CDR3 loop is CASSSTSGETYNEQFF. DNA of the CDR3: TGTGCCAGCAGCTCGACTAGCGGAGAAACCTACAATGAGCAGTTCTTC.

This clonotype has a count of ten or more. This sequence joins TRBV27 and TRBJ2-1; perhaps TRBD1 as D (6 bases). This CDR3 has 15 residues. With 3 bases removed from V and 4 bases from J, the gap between germline ends came to 13 bases. Germline CDR1 is MNHEY and CDR2 is SMNVEV (reference sequence). DNA of the CDR3: TGTGCCAGCAGTTTTGGCAGGGGACCTTACAATGAGCAGTTCTTC. This sequence encodes CASSFGRGPYNEQFF.